This TCR beta chain was observed in a study of cytomegalovirus exposure and HLA in healthy donors. Amplification used 60 Vbeta primers and 13 Jbeta primers. TCRdb's table, derived via immunoSEQ multiplex PCR, lists solely in-frame clones and lacks some. Of more than 95,000 clones listed, roughly 77% are singletons. The study's findings and limits: The study recorded 150 to 200 TCR beta chains that were cytomegalovirus-associated. Most of the TCR beta V segments (in an earlier analysis) were productive either about 87% or about 30% of the time.

Germline CDR1 is SGHRS and CDR2 is YFSETQ. V lost 2 bases to trimming and J lost 4 bases; unmatched junction nucleotides: 4. The CDR3 loop spans 14 amino acids. About this clone: Antigen specificity is unknown.

The study sampled nominally healthy donors, though unrecorded immune exposures were likely. This TCR was recovered from a woman in her twenties or thirties in good health and CMV-seronegative. The chain has TRBV5-1 and TRBJ2-7, with TRBD2 matching 9 bases. Specimen: PBMCs. CDR3 bases: TGCGCCAGCAGCTTTAGCGGGAGTGGTTACGAGCAGTACTTC. It codes for CASSFSGSGYEQYF.